The clone carrying this T cell receptor (beta chain) was observed a few times. TCRbeta library preparation incorporated unique molecular identifiers. TCRdb re-called the PCR reads through MiXCR, storing one row per CDR3 protein. The sample lists about 500,000 distinct CDR3 sequences; about 30% were seen once. The CDR3 consists of 14 residues. V shed 2 bases and J shed 4 bases, with 11 bases lying between them. The entry originates in a study of T-cell reconstitution after alpha-beta-depleted transplantation in children. Material: PBMCs from the stem cell graft donor, obtained from the stem cell graft. The source of this sequence is a human donor who donated a stem cell graft to a child with aplastic anemia. The rearrangement links TRBV12-3 or TRBV12-4 to TRBJ2-5, with a possible D match to TRBD2 (5 bases). CDR3 loop: CASSLLPAVETQYF. The CDR3 nucleotides read TGTGCCAGCAGTTTACTCCCAGCGGTAGAGACCCAGTACTTC.